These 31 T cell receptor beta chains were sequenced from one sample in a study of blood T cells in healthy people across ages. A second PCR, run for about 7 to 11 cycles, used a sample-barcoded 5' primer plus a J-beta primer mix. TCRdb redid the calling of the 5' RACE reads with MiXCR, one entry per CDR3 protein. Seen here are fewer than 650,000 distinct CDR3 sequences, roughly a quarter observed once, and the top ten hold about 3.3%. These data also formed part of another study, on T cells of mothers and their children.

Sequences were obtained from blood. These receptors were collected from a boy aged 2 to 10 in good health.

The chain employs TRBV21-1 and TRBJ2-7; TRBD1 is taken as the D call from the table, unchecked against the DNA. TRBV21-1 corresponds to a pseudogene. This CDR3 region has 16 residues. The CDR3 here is CASSKKRTGSPYEQYF. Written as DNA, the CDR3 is TGTGCCAGCAGCAAAAAACGGACAGGGAGTCCCTACGAGCAGTACTTC.

The CDR3 nucleotides are TGTGCCAGCAGTGAGGCCCCGAATCAAGGGTACACTGAAGCTTTCTTT. It is translated as CASSEAPNQGYTEAFF. This sequence joins TRBV6-1 and TRBJ1-1; no clear D gene. This CDR3 is built from 16 residues. Trimming removed 3 bases at V and 3 bases at J, with 17 bases between. Germline V gene sequence: CDR1 MNHNS, CDR2 SASEGT.

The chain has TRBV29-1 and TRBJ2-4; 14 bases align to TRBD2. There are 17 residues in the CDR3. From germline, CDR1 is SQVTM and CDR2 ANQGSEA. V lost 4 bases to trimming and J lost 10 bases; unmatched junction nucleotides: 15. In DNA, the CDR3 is TGCAGCGTTGGGGCCGGGGGACTAGCGGGAGCTTTGGCAATTCAGTACTTC. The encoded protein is CSVGAGGLAGALAIQYF.

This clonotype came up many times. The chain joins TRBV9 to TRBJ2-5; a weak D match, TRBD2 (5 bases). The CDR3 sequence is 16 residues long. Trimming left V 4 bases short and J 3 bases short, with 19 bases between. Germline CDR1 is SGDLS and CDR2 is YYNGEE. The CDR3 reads CASSLGPAGAEETQYF. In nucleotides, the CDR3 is TGTGCCAGCAGCCTAGGTCCGGCGGGCGCAGAAGAGACCCAGTACTTC.

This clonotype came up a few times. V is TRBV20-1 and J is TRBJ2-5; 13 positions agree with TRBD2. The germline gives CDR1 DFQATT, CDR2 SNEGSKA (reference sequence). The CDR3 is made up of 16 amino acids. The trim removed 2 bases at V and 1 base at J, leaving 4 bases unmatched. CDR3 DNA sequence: TGCAGTGCTAGACCGACTAGCGGGAGGACCCAAGAGACCCAGTACTTC. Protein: CSARPTSGRTQETQYF.

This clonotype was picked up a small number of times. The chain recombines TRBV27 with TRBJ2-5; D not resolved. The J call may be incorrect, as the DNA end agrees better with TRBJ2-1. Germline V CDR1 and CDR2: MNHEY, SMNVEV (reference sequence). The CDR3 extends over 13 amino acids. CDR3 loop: CASAPLIGNEQFF. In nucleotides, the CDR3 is TGTGCCAGCGCGCCGCTAATTGGAAATGAGCAGTTCTTC.

This CDR3 reads CASSYVGMASGRRRSYEQYF. The DNA for the CDR3 is TGTGCCAGCAGTTACGTTGGAATGGCTAGCGGGAGGAGGAGATCCTACGAGCAGTACTTC. This rearrangement joins TRBV6-5 to TRBJ2-7; 11 bases are shared with TRBD2. The J segment lost 1 base and the V segment lost 2 bases, leaving 16 bases of the junction unmatched. The CDR3 consists of 20 residues. The germline V gene encodes CDR1 MNHEY and CDR2 SVGAGI.

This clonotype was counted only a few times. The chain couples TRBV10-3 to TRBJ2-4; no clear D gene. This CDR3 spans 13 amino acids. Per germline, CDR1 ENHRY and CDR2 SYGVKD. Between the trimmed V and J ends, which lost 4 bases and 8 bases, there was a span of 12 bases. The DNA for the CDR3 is TGTGCCATCAGTGTGCAGGAACGGGACATTCAGTACTTC. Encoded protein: CAISVQERDIQYF.

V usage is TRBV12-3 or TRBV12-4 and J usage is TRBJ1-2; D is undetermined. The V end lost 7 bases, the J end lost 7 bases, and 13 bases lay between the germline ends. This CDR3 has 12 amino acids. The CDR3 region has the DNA TGTGCCAGCACCTTTGGATATGGTGGCTACACCTTC. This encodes CASTFGYGGYTF.

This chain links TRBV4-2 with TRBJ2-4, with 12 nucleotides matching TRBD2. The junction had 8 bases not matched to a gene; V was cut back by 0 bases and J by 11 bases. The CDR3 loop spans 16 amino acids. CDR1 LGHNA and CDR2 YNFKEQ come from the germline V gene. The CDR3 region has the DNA TGTGCCAGCAGCCAAGATCCCGCTAGCGGGGGGGGCTTTCAGTACTTC. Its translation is CASSQDPASGGGFQYF.

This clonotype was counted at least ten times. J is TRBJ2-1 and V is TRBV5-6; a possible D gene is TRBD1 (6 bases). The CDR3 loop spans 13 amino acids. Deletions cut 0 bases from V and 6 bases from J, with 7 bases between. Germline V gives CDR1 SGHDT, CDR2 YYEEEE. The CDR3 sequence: CASSLDRVNEQFF. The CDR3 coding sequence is TGTGCCAGCAGCTTGGACAGGGTCAATGAGCAGTTCTTC.

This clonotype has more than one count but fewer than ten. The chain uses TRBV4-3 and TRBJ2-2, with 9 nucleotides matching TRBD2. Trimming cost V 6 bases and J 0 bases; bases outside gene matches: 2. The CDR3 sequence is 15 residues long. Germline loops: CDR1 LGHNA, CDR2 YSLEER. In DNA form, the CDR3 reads TGCGCCAGCAGTGGACTAGCGACGAACACCGGGGAGCTGTTTTTT. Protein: CASSGLATNTGELFF.

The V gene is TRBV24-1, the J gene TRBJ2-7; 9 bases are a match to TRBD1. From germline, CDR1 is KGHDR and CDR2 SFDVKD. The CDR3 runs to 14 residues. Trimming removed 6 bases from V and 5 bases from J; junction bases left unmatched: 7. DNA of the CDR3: TGTGCCACCAGTTCCGGACAGGGGCCTAACGAGCAGTACTTC. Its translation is CATSSGQGPNEQYF.

The DNA for the CDR3 is TGTGCCAGCAGCGCATCCGCGGGGGATGGCTACACCTTC. Amino acids: CASSASAGDGYTF. The chain combines TRBV9 with TRBJ1-2; D is perhaps TRBD1 (5 bases). Germline CDR1 and CDR2: SGDLS and YYNGEE. This CDR3 contains 13 residues. Trimming pared 3 bases from V and 6 bases from J, leaving 12 bases between.

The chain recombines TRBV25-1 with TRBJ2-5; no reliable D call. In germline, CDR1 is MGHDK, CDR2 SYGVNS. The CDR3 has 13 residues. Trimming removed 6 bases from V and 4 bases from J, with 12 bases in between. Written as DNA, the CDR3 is TGTGCCAGCAGCGGGTTGGAAGGAGAGACCCAGTACTTC. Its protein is CASSGLEGETQYF. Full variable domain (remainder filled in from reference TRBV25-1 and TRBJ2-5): EADIYQTPRYLVIGTGKKITLECSQTMGHDKMYWYQQDPGMELHLIHYSYGVNSTEKGDLSSESTVSRIRTEHFPLTLESARPSHTSQYLCASSGLEGETQYFGPGTRLLVL.

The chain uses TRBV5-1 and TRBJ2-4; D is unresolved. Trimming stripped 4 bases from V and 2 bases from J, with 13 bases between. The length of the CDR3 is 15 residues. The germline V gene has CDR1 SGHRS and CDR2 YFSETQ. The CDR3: CASSADGPPKNIQYF. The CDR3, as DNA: TGCGCCAGCAGCGCGGACGGCCCCCCCAAAAACATTCAGTACTTC.

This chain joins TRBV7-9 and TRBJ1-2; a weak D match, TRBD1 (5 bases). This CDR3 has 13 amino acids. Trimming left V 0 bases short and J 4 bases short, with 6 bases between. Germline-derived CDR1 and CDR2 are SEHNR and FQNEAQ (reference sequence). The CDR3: CASSLATGYGYTF. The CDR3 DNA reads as TGTGCCAGCAGCTTAGCTACAGGCTATGGCTACACCTTC.

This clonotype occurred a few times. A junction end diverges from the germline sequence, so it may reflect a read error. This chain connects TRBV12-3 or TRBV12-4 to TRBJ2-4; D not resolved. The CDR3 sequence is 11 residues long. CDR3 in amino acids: CASSLWWALSF. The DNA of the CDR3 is TGTGCCAGCAGTTTGTGGTGGGCCCTATCCTTC.

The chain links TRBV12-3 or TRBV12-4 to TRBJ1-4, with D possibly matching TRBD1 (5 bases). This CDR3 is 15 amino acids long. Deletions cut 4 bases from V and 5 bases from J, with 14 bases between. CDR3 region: CASSYAGGVNEKLFF. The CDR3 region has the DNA TGTGCCAGCAGTTACGCCGGGGGGGTGAATGAAAAACTGTTTTTT.

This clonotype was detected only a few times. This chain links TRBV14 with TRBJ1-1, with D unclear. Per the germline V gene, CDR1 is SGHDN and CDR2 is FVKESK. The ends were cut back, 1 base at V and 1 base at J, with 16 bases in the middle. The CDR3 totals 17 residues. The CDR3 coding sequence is TGTGCCAGCAGCCAAGGCGAGGCAAGTTCTGGGAACACTGAAGCTTTCTTT. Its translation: CASSQGEASSGNTEAFF. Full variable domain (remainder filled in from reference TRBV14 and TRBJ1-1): EAGVTQFPSHSVIEKGQTVTLRCDPISGHDNLYWYRRVMGKEIKFLLHFVKESKQDESGMPNNRFLAERTGGTYSTLKVQPAELEDSGVYFCASSQGEASSGNTEAFFGQGTRLTVV.

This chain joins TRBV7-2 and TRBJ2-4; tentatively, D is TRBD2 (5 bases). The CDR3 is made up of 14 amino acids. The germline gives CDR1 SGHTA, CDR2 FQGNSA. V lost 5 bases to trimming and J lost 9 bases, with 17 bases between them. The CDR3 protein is CASSAFGETGIQYF. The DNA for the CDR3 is TGTGCCAGCAGCGCGTTCGGGGAGACGGGCATTCAGTACTTC.

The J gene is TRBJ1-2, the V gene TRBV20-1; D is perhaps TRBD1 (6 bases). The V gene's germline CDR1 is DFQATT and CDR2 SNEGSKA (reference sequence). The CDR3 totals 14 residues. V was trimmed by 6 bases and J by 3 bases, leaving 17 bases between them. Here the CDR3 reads CSAPTGVSYYGYTF. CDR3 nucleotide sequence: TGCAGTGCCCCGACAGGAGTGAGTTACTATGGCTACACCTTC.

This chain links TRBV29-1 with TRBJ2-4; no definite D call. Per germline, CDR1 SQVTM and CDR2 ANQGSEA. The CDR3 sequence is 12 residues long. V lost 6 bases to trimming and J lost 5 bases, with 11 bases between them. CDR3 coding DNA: TGCAGCGTCGCCCGGTCTGAAAACATTCAGTACTTC. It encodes CSVARSENIQYF. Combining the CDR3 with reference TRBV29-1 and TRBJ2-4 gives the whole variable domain SAVISQKPSRDICQRGTSLTIQCQVDSQVTMMFWYRQQPGQSLTLIATANQGSEATYESGFVIDKFPISRPNLTFSTLTVSNMSPEDSSIYLCSVARSENIQYFGAGTRLSVL.

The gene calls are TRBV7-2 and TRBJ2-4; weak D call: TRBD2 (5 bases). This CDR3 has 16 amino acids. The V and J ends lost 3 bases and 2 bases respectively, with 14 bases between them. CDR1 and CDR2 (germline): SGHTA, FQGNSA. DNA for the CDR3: TGTGCCAGCAGCTTGGCGGGTTCCCGACCCAAAAACATTCAGTACTTC. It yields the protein CASSLAGSRPKNIQYF. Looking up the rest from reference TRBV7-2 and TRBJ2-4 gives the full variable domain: GAGVSQSPSNKVTEKGKDVELRCDPISGHTALYWYRQSLGQGLEFLIYFQGNSAPDKSGLPSDRFSAERTGGSVSTLTIQRTQQEDSAVYLCASSLAGSRPKNIQYFGAGTRLSVL.

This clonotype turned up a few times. The CDR3 reads CASSTTSGRIENEQYF. DNA for the CDR3: TGTGCCAGCAGCACGACTAGCGGGAGGATTGAAAACGAGCAGTACTTC. V is TRBV14 and J is TRBJ2-7; TRBD2 matches 13 bases. The J segment lost 5 bases and the V segment lost 5 bases, leaving 9 bases of the junction unmatched. The CDR3 extends over 16 amino acids. CDR1 is SGHDN and CDR2 is FVKESK in the germline V gene.

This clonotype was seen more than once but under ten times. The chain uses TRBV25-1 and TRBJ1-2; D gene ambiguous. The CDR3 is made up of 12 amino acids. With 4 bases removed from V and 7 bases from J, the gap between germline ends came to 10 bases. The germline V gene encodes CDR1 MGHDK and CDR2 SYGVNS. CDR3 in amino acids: CASSAPASGYTF. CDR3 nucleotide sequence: TGTGCCAGCAGTGCCCCGGCCAGTGGCTACACCTTC.

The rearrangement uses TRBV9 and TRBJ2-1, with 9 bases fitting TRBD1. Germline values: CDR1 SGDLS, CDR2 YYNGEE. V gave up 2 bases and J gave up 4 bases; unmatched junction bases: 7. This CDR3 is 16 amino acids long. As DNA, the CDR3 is TGTGCCAGCAGCGTGGCCGGGACAGGGAGTTACAATGAGCAGTTCTTC. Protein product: CASSVAGTGSYNEQFF.

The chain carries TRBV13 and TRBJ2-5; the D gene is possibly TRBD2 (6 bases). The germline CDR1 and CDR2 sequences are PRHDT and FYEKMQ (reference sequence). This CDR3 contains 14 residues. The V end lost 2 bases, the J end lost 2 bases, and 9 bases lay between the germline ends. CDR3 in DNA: TGTGCCAGCAGCTTACGAGGGAGGCAAGAGACCCAGTACTTC. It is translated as CASSLRGRQETQYF.

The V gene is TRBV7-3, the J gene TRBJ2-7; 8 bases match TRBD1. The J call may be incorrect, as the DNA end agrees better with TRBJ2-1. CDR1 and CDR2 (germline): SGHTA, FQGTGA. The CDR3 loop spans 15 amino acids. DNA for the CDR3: TGTGCCAGCAGCTTTTCGACAGGGGCCTACAATGAGCAGTTCTTC. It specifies CASSFSTGAYNEQFF.

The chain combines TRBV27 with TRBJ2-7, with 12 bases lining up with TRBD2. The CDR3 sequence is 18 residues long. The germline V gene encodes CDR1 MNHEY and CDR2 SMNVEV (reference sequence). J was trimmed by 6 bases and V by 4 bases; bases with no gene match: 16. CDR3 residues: CASSSRLTSGGRLLEQYF. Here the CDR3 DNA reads TGTGCCAGCAGTTCCCGCTTGACTAGCGGGGGCCGGTTGCTCGAGCAGTACTTC.

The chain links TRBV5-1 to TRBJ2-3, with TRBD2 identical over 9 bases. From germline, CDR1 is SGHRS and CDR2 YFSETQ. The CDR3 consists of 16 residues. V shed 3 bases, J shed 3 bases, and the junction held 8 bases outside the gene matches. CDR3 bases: TGCGCCAGCAGCTCCAATAGCGGGAGTGCGACAGATACGCAGTATTTT. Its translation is CASSSNSGSATDTQYF.